In its sample, the clone carrying this T cell receptor beta chain was seen once. Germline V gene data show CDR1 as SGHTS and CDR2 as YDEGEE. V trimming: 0 bases; J trimming: 0 bases; junction bases outside the gene matches: 3. The CDR3 has 15 amino acids. This sample is part of a study of T cells after somatic rescue of genetic block. Sequenced by immunoSEQ multiplex PCR; TCRdb stores in-frame clones only, minus some. The table includes roughly 71,000 clones, approximately 90% detected once. The sequence was obtained from a young man. The rearrangement joins TRBV5-8 to TRBJ2-7; TRBD2 matches 7 bases. The sequenced sample consisted of peripheral blood mononuclear cells (PBMCs). The CDR3 reads CASSLASGYSYEQYF. The CDR3 region has the DNA TGTGCCAGCAGCTTGGCTAGCGGATACTCCTACGAGCAGTACTTC.